This T cell receptor (beta chain) comes out of a study of blood T cells in healthy people across ages. Alongside a J-beta primer mix, a sample-barcoded 5' primer served in a second PCR lasting about 7 to 12 cycles. TCRdb itself ran the 5' RACE reads through MiXCR, one entry per CDR3 protein. Of almost 550,000 distinct CDR3 sequences in the sample, under 30% were seen once. Looked up from germline, CDR1 is DFQATT and CDR2 is SNEGSKA (reference sequence). V was clipped by 6 bases and J by 4 bases; unmatched bases: 12. This CDR3 spans 16 amino acids. This clonotype occurred a few times. The same data also went into a second study, on T cells of mothers and their children. That investigation notes: All extracted RNA went into cDNA synthesis, around 1.6 ug per 15 ul. Sequencing returned over 8 million TCR beta CDR3 reads per mother and around 3 million per child.

This clonotype was obtained from a boy between 10 and 17 years old in good health. Sequenced sample: blood. The chain recombines TRBV20-1 with TRBJ2-1; TRBD2 aligns across 10 bases. CDR3 protein: CSARWASGGVYNEQFF. CDR3 bases: TGCAGTGCCCGGTGGGCTAGCGGGGGCGTATACAATGAGCAGTTCTTC.